The clone carrying this T cell receptor (beta chain) was recorded a few times. This sample is drawn from a study of cytomegalovirus exposure and HLA in healthy donors. Study as a whole: The Caucasian-associated ancestry cluster held over 65% of more than 350 genotyped donors.

Primers included in the PCR were 60 Vbeta and 13 Jbeta primers. TCRdb's copy holds only in-frame clones and misses some; the assay was immunoSEQ multiplex PCR. The sample shows roughly 200,000 clones, roughly 13% of them seen only once. This CDR3 spans 13 amino acids. The V and J ends lost 5 bases and 8 bases respectively, with 15 bases between them. Germline CDR1 is LNHDA and CDR2 is SQIVND (reference sequence). The donors gave bone marrow, and they were healthy. The J gene is TRBJ1-1, the V gene TRBV19, with TRBD1 as a possible D gene (6 bases). Sequencing was performed on PBMCs. The TCR was taken from a man in his forties or fifties in good health and CMV-seropositive. In nucleotides, the CDR3 is TGTGCCAGTAGTGAACAGGGTCGGACGGAAGCTTTCTTT. It translates to CASSEQGRTEAFF. Full variable domain (remainder filled in from reference TRBV19 and TRBJ1-1): DGGITQSPKYLFRKEGQNVTLSCEQNLNHDAMYWYRQDPGQGLRLIYYSQIVNDFQKGDIAEGYSVSREKKESFPLTVTSAQKNPTAFYLCASSEQGRTEAFFGQGTRLTVV.